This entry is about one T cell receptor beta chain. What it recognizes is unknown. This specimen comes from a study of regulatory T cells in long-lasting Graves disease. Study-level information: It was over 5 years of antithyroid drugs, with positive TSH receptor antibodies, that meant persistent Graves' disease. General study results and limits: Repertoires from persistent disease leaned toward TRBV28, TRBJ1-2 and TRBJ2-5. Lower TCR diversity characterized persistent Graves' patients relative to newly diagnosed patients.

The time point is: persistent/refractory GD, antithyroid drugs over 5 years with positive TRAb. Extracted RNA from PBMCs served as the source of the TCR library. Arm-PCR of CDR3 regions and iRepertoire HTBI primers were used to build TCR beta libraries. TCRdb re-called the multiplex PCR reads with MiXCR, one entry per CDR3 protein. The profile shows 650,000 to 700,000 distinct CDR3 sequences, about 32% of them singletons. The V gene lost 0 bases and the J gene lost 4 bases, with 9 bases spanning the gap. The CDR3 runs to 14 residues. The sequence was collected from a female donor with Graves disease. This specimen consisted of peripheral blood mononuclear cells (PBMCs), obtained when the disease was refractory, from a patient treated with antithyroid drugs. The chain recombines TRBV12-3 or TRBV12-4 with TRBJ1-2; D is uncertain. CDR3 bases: TGTGCCAGCAGTTTAGCCACGGGGATCTATGGCTACACCTTC. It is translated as CASSLATGIYGYTF.